Presented here are 5 T cell receptor beta chains from one specimen sequenced in a study of OX40 agonist ivuxolimab in advanced cancers. Assay used: immunoSEQ multiplex PCR; TCRdb lists only in-frame clones, some missing. This table has roughly 60,000 clones, approximately 86% appearing once. The sample here was CD4+ or CD8+ T cells sorted from blood, taken in a trial of the OX40 agonist ivuxolimab. These receptors all stem from an adult with an advanced solid tumor such as melanoma, head and neck, liver or kidney cancer.

The DNA of the CDR3 is TGTGCCAGCAGCTTTGCTGGAAACACCATATATTTT. Protein product: CASSFAGNTIYF. The gene calls are TRBV5-8 and TRBJ1-3; D is uncertain. Germline V lookup: CDR1 SGHTS, CDR2 YDEGEE. The CDR3 runs 12 residues. The V end lost 2 bases, the J end lost 2 bases, and 2 bases lay between the germline ends.

The chain joins TRBV10-1 to TRBJ2-1; tentatively, D is TRBD1 (5 bases). CDR3 length equals 15 residues. Germline V gene data show CDR1 as WNHNN and CDR2 as SYGVQD (reference sequence). Between the trimmed V and J ends, which lost 2 bases and 9 bases, there was a span of 17 bases. CDR3 amino acids: CASSEVGLGPGEQFF. CDR3 bases: TGCGCCAGCAGTGAGGTGGGATTGGGGCCTGGTGAGCAGTTCTTC.

This clone was recorded once. CDR3 loop: CASSRGQGLGQPQHF. The CDR3 bases are TGTGCCAGCAGCCGGGGACAGGGTCTAGGACAGCCCCAGCATTTT. This sequence joins TRBV5-8 and TRBJ1-5; TRBD1 matches 9 bases. Germline values: CDR1 SGHTS, CDR2 YDEGEE. Trimming at V came to 4 bases and at J to 7 bases, leaving 9 bases not matched to a gene. The CDR3 covers 15 residues.

This clone was detected only once. The chain joins TRBV2 to TRBJ2-1; 8 bases line up with TRBD2. The CDR3 has 15 residues. Germline values: CDR1 SNHLY, CDR2 FYNNEI. The V segment lost 5 bases and the J segment 1 base; nucleotides outside the gene matches: 4. Here the CDR3 DNA reads TGTGCCAGCAGTTCAGCGGGGGTTTCCTACAATGAGCAGTTCTTC. Protein: CASSSAGVSYNEQFF. The full variable domain, its missing parts supplied by reference TRBV2 and TRBJ2-1, is EPEVTQTPSHQVTQMGQEVILRCVPISNHLYFYWYRQILGQKVEFLVSFYNNEISEKSEIFDDQFSVERPDGSNFTLKIRSTKLEDSAMYFCASSSAGVSYNEQFFGPGTRLTVL.

The V call is TRBV6-6, the J call TRBJ1-3, with a possible D match to TRBD1 (5 bases). The germline V gene encodes CDR1 MNHNY and CDR2 SVGAGI (reference sequence). Trimming left V 8 bases short and J 0 bases short, with 14 bases between. The CDR3 has 15 amino acids. The CDR3 DNA is TGTGCCAGCTCCGGGCAGGGAAACTCTGGAAACACCATATATTTT. Its protein product is CASSGQGNSGNTIYF.